The T cell receptor (beta chain) described here comes from a study of Graves' ophthalmopathy and Graves' hyperthyroidism. Overall study: Blood was drawn at initial diagnosis, before any treatment.

As concerns this clonotype: Its antigen is not known. A much larger clone lies one base from this, so it may be a read error.

Study-wide results and caveats: Discriminating ophthalmopathy from stable hyperthyroidism, a 13-signature model attained a sensitivity of under 90% and a specificity of approximately 81%. Appearing in blood as well were most expanded thyroid clonotypes above 0.001 frequency.

CDR3 size: 18 residues. For repertoire sequencing, the TCR beta CDR3 regions were amplified from RNA transcripts. RT-PCR in the first round used HTBI primers; a second-round multiplex PCR followed. TCRdb redid the calling of the multiplex PCR reads with MiXCR, one entry per CDR3 protein. The sample gives 650,000 to 800,000 distinct CDR3 sequences, about two fifths of which show up once; over 2.5% is in the top ten. The chain uses TRBV12-3 or TRBV12-4 and TRBJ1-6; D is possibly TRBD1 (5 bases). The clonotype comes from an adult man with Graves' ophthalmopathy. The sample comprised peripheral blood. CDR3 residues: CASAPSEQAVFYNSALHF. CDR3 DNA: TGTGCCAGCGCACCCTCCGAACAGGCCGTCTTCTATAATTCAGCCCTCCACTTT.